This T cell receptor (beta chain) was observed in a study of early T cells in non-severe SARS-CoV-2 infection. Study results and limitations: In VDJdb matching, anti-spike CD8 responses were favored while private and CD4 specificities went missing.

J lost 7 bases, V lost 2 bases, and 9 bases had no gene match. Germline lookup yields CDR1 MDHEN and CDR2 SYDVKM. The CDR3 is made up of 15 amino acids. TCRdb reprocessed the 5' RACE reads with MiXCR, giving one entry per CDR3 protein. The table shows just under 60,000 distinct CDR3 sequences, with approximately 7.7% occurring only once. In regard to this clonotype: Antigen specificity is unknown.

The sample was whole blood. This sequence joins TRBV28 and TRBJ1-2; 8 bases line up with TRBD1. The clonotype was recovered from an adult who was a healthcare worker with PCR-confirmed SARS-CoV-2 infection or an uninfected control (not recorded which). CDR3 protein: CASSLQAGGASGYTF. CDR3 nucleotide sequence: TGTGCCAGCAGTTTACAGGCAGGGGGCGCGTCTGGCTACACCTTC.